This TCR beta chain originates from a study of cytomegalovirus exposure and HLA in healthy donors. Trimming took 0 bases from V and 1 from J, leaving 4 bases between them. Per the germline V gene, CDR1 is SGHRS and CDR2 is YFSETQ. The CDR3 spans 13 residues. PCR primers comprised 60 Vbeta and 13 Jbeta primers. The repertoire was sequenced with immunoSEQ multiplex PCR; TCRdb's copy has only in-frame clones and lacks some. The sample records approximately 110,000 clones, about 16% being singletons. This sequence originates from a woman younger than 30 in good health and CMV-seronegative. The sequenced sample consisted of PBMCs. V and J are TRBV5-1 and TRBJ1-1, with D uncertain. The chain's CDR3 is CASSLGRNTEAFF. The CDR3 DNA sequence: TGCGCCAGCAGCTTGGGCAGGAACACTGAAGCTTTCTTT.